The 18 T cell receptor beta chains below all came from one sample that was sequenced in a study of glioma-infiltrating T cells. Amplification of TCR alpha and beta CDR3 regions from RNA used iRepertoire nested multiplex PCR. TCRdb processed the multiplex PCR reads anew with MiXCR; each CDR3 protein has one entry. The sample consists of over 90,000 distinct CDR3 sequences, under 30% of them appearing once. The sequencing sample was made of glioma tissue, nonneoplastic brain tissue, or PBMCs (not recorded which). These receptor sequences come from a human donor with low-grade glioma or glioblastoma, undergoing nonglioma brain surgery, or in good health (not recorded which).

This clonotype appeared many times. The chain joins TRBV20-1 to TRBJ1-1; D is perhaps TRBD1 (6 bases). This CDR3 is 12 amino acids long. CDR1 DFQATT and CDR2 SNEGSKA come from the germline V gene (reference sequence). Trimming took off 3 bases at V and 8 bases at J, with 13 bases between the two ends. CDR3 nucleotide sequence: TGCAGTGCTAGGGAGGGCAGGGGAGAAGCTTTCTTT. This gives the protein CSAREGRGEAFF.

This clonotype was picked up a small number of times. Written as DNA, the CDR3 is TGCGCCAGCAGCCCGACAGGTTCAGATACGCAGTATTTT. This sequence encodes CASSPTGSDTQYF. The genes are TRBV5-1 and TRBJ2-3, with D maybe TRBD1 (6 bases). CDR1 is SGHRS, CDR2 YFSETQ, per germline. The CDR3 totals 13 residues. The germline V and J ends were trimmed by 4 bases and 4 bases, with 10 bases remaining between them.

Remarks on this clonotype: A much larger clone is a single base away; this may be a read error. J is TRBJ1-5 and V is TRBV20-1; TRBD1 matches 11 bases. CDR3 length: 13 amino acids. Germline loops: CDR1 DFQATT, CDR2 SNEGSKA (reference sequence). CDR3 in DNA: TGCAGTGCCCTGGGACAGGGGGATCAGCCCCAGCGTTTT. Protein product: CSALGQGDQPQRF.

This clonotype was picked up many times. The J gene is TRBJ1-2, the V gene TRBV28; 9 nucleotides line up with TRBD1. The CDR3 length is 14 residues. In germline, CDR1 is MDHEN, CDR2 SYDVKM. The trim removed 8 bases at V and 8 bases at J, leaving 12 bases unmatched. The CDR3 nucleotides are TGTGCCAGCGGGGCCGGGACAGGGAACGTCGGCTACACCTTC. Translated, it gives CASGAGTGNVGYTF.

This clonotype has only a few counts. V gene TRBV29-1 combines with J gene TRBJ2-3, with D unclear. This CDR3 has 13 residues. The germline V gene has CDR1 SQVTM and CDR2 ANQGSEA. Trimming removed 7 bases from V and 0 bases from J, with 11 bases in between. The CDR3 sequence: CSAQVASTDTQYF. DNA of the CDR3: TGCAGCGCCCAAGTAGCTAGCACAGATACGCAGTATTTT.

This clonotype is judged medium-sized. V usage is TRBV27 and J usage is TRBJ1-1, with TRBD1 identical over 7 bases. Germline trimming cut 2 bases from V and 6 bases from J; bases unmatched to any gene: 6. The CDR3 sequence is 14 residues long. Germline V CDR1 and CDR2: MNHEY, SMNVEV (reference sequence). CDR3 coding DNA: TGTGCCAGCAGTTTAGGAGGGGGCAATTCTGAAGCTTTCTTT. The encoded protein is CASSLGGGNSEAFF.

The V gene is TRBV19, the J gene TRBJ2-1; D gene uncertain. The CDR3 has 11 residues. Between the trimmed V and J ends, which lost 7 bases and 0 bases, there was a span of 1 base. Germline V gives CDR1 LNHDA, CDR2 SQIVND (reference sequence). CDR3 sequence reads: CASTSYNEQFF. CDR3 DNA: TGTGCCAGTACCTCCTACAATGAGCAGTTCTTC.

As for this clonotype: A much larger clone sits a single nucleotide away, making a read error possible. This chain links TRBV18 with TRBJ2-7; D may match TRBD1 or TRBD2 (5 bases each). Germline V gene sequence: CDR1 KGHSH, CDR2 LQKENI. Trimming took off 2 bases at V and 6 bases at J, with 11 bases between the two ends. This CDR3 is 13 amino acids long. Written as DNA, the CDR3 is TGTGCCAGCTCACCAGAGGGGCACGGCGAGCAGTACTTC. Encoded protein: CASSPEGHGEQYF.

Ten or more counts support this clonotype. The chain has TRBV6-1 and TRBJ2-5; TRBD1 might be the D (7 bases). This CDR3 is 14 amino acids long. Germline V gives CDR1 MNHNS, CDR2 SASEGT. Trimming removed 7 bases from V and 5 bases from J, with 17 bases in between. CDR3 DNA: TGTGCCAGCACGACGCCCAGGGGGGTGGAGACCCAGTACTTC. This gives the protein CASTTPRGVETQYF.

This clonotype was seen many times. The chain employs TRBV6-1 and TRBJ1-5, with a weak D call TRBD1 (5 bases). Germline V gene lookup returns CDR1 MNHNS and CDR2 SASEGT. The CDR3 is made up of 13 amino acids. The V gene lost 6 bases and the J gene lost 9 bases, with 15 bases spanning the gap. This chain's CDR3 is CASRTRASGPQHF. In nucleotides, the CDR3 is TGTGCCAGCAGGACCAGGGCCTCGGGGCCCCAGCATTTT.

The table lists this clonotype with a few counts. The chain combines TRBV6-1 with TRBJ1-1, with a weak D call TRBD1 (5 bases). This CDR3 is 12 amino acids long. Trimming stripped 5 bases from V and 8 bases from J, with 12 bases between. Germline lookup yields CDR1 MNHNS and CDR2 SASEGT. This chain's CDR3 is CASSSGQGEAFF. The CDR3 DNA reads as TGTGCCAGCAGTTCAGGGCAGGGCGAAGCTTTCTTT.

As concerns this clonotype: A much bigger clone sits one base away, suggesting this may be a read error. The V gene is TRBV4-2, the J gene TRBJ1-2; a weak D match, TRBD1 (5 bases). V gave up 2 bases and J gave up 8 bases, with 18 bases separating them. Germline V gene data show CDR1 as LGHNA and CDR2 as YNFKEQ. The CDR3 is made up of 15 amino acids. CDR3 nucleotides: TGTGCCAGCAGCCAACCCCAGCAAAGGGGAAGCGGCTACACCTTC. Amino acids: CASSQPQQRGSGYTF.

V usage is TRBV12-3 or TRBV12-4 and J usage is TRBJ2-7, with 7 bases aligning to TRBD1. CDR3 length equals 12 residues. V lost 6 bases and J lost 1; bases outside the gene matches: 0. The CDR3 coding sequence is TGTGCCAGCAGGACAGGGTCCTACGAGCAGTACTTC. Protein: CASRTGSYEQYF.

About this clonotype itself: This may stem from a read error, because a much larger clone lies one nucleotide away. The rearrangement links TRBV28 to TRBJ2-7; TRBD2 aligns across 7 bases. The CDR3 length is 15 residues. The junction had 9 bases not matched to a gene; V was cut back by 5 bases and J by 2 bases. The germline V gene encodes CDR1 MDHEN and CDR2 SYDVKM. The CDR3 region has the DNA TGTGCCAGCAGTGGGGCAAGCGGGGTTGCCTACGAGCAGTACTTC. It codes for CASSGASGVAYEQYF.

This clonotype was seen ten or more times. The V and J genes are TRBV28 and TRBJ2-7; D possibly matches TRBD1 or TRBD2 (5 bases each). Trimming removed 6 bases at V and 5 bases at J, with 8 bases between. This CDR3 comprises 11 residues. Germline V gives CDR1 MDHEN, CDR2 SYDVKM. The CDR3 loop is CASRRGDEQYF. CDR3 bases: TGTGCCAGCAGGAGGGGCGACGAGCAGTACTTC.

This chain connects TRBV4-1 to TRBJ2-3; 10 nucleotides align to TRBD2. The CDR3 extends over 19 amino acids. Germline V CDR1 and CDR2: MGHRA, YSYEKL. The V segment lost 2 bases and the J segment 0 bases; nucleotides outside the gene matches: 11. The CDR3 DNA sequence: TGCGCCAGCAGCCAACGGGCGGATAGCGGGGGGCTTAGCACAGATACGCAGTATTTT. Encoded protein: CASSQRADSGGLSTDTQYF.

There are many counts of this clonotype. Relative to the germline gene, one junction end is altered; a read error may explain this. The V call is TRBV7-7, the J call TRBJ2-5; D unclear. CDR1 SSHAT and CDR2 FNYEAQ come from the germline V gene (reference sequence). The CDR3 contains 14 residues. The CDR3 nucleotides read TGTGCTAGCAGCTCCCCCCCGGTCCAAGAGACCCAGTACTTC. This encodes CASSSPPVQETQYF.

The chain recombines TRBV29-1 with TRBJ1-5; the D gene is possibly TRBD1 (5 bases). Trimming stripped 7 bases from V and 4 bases from J, with 11 bases between. The germline gives CDR1 SQVTM, CDR2 ANQGSEA. The length of the CDR3 is 12 residues. CDR3 sequence (DNA): TGCAGCGCCCGGGACCCTAATCAGCCCCAGCATTTT. Encoded protein: CSARDPNQPQHF.